One sample yielded the 8 T cell receptor beta chains listed below, sequenced in a study of Ad26.COV2.S vaccination and SARS-CoV-2 variants. Method: immunoSEQ multiplex PCR; TCRdb's copy keeps in-frame clones and lacks some. The sample holds hundreds of thousands of clones, 80% to 90% seen once. Described treatment: some 20 received Ad26.COV2.S at low or high dose, single or two shots; five or six received placebo; per-sample allocation not given. Specimen acquisition occurred on day 63 following the initial vaccine or placebo injection. Sequencing used peripheral blood, obtained in a trial of Ad26.COV2.S vaccine versus placebo. The receptors here all came from a person between 18 and 65 years old who received the Ad26.COV2.S COVID-19 vaccine or a placebo.

The chain employs TRBV13 and TRBJ1-6, with 9 bases aligning to TRBD1. V lost 3 bases, J lost 0 bases, and 3 bases stayed unmatched. There are 17 residues in the CDR3. Germline V gene sequence: CDR1 PRHDT, CDR2 FYEKMQ (reference sequence). This CDR3 is CASSFGQGLSYNSPLHF. CDR3 nucleotides: TGTGCCAGCAGCTTCGGACAGGGGCTCTCCTATAATTCACCCCTCCACTTT.

The rearrangement joins TRBV7-9 to TRBJ2-2, with 8 bases matching TRBD2. The ends lost 1 base at V and 4 bases at J; junction bases unmatched: 5. The CDR3 extends over 16 amino acids. CDR1 is SEHNR, CDR2 FQNEAQ, per germline (reference sequence). CDR3 in DNA: TGTGCCAGCAGCTTAGAGAGCGGGAGTGGCACCGGGGAGCTGTTTTTT. Its translation is CASSLESGSGTGELFF.

V usage is TRBV5-4 and J usage is TRBJ2-1; 11 bases are shared with TRBD2. Per the germline V gene, CDR1 is SGHNT and CDR2 is YYREEE (reference sequence). Trimming at V came to 5 bases and at J to 4 bases, leaving 8 bases not matched to a gene. The CDR3 is made up of 16 amino acids. The CDR3 protein is CASSTGTSGLYNEQFF. In nucleotides, the CDR3 is TGTGCCAGCAGTACCGGGACTAGCGGATTATACAATGAGCAGTTCTTC.

The CDR3 DNA reads as TGTGCCAGCAGTAATGGGGCAGGGGGCGAGGGCGGCTACACCTTC. This sequence encodes CASSNGAGGEGGYTF. The chain links TRBV11-2 to TRBJ1-2; 8 bases are shared with TRBD1. Losses at the gene ends were 6 bases for V and 8 bases for J; bases not matched to a gene: 14. CDR1 SGHAT and CDR2 FQNNGV come from the germline V gene. The CDR3 is made up of 15 amino acids.

The gene calls are TRBV7-2 and TRBJ1-6, with 7 bases that match TRBD1. Germline CDR1 SGHTA, CDR2 FQGNSA. V shed 3 bases, J shed 4 bases, and the junction held 9 bases outside the gene matches. The length of the CDR3 is 17 residues. The CDR3 loop is CASSFASGTEYNSPLHF. The CDR3 DNA reads TGTGCCAGCAGCTTCGCCTCCGGGACAGAGTATAATTCACCCCTCCACTTT.

The rearrangement uses TRBV24-1 and TRBJ2-3, with D tentatively TRBD2 (5 bases). Trimming shortened V by 1 base and J by 5 bases, and 9 bases separated the two germline ends. The CDR3 contains 14 residues. Germline assignment: CDR1 KGHDR and CDR2 SFDVKD. The CDR3 sequence: CATSDFPGEDTQYF. Here the CDR3 DNA reads TGTGCCACCAGTGATTTCCCCGGGGAAGATACGCAGTATTTT.

This chain joins TRBV5-1 and TRBJ1-1; D unresolved. Trimming left V 4 bases short and J 1 base short, with 5 bases between. Germline values: CDR1 SGHRS, CDR2 YFSETQ. CDR3 length equals 12 residues. CDR3 nucleotide sequence: TGCGCCAGCAGCGGCAGGAACACTGAAGCTTTCTTT. Protein: CASSGRNTEAFF. The whole variable domain, remainder taken from reference TRBV5-1 and TRBJ1-1, is KAGVTQTPRYLIKTRGQQVTLSCSPISGHRSVSWYQQTPGQGLQFLFEYFSETQRNKGNFPGRFSGRQFSNSRSEMNVSTLELGDSALYLCASSGRNTEAFFGQGTRLTVV.

The DNA of the CDR3 is TGTGCCAGCAGCCAAGATCTGGACAGGCCTTACTACGAGCAGTACTTC. This sequence encodes CASSQDLDRPYYEQYF. The rearrangement joins TRBV3-1 (or the pseudogene TRBV3-2) to TRBJ2-7; TRBD1 aligns across 7 bases. From germline, CDR1 is LGHDT and CDR2 YNNKEL (reference sequence). The CDR3 is 16 residues long. V gave up 0 bases and J gave up 3 bases; unmatched junction bases: 8.